The T cell receptor (beta chain) described here comes from a study of control samples from healthy donors and cancer patients. The CDR3 consists of 16 residues. Germline CDR1 and CDR2: SGDLS and YYNGEE. Deletions cut 3 bases from V and 8 bases from J, with 18 bases between. Clones were read by immunoSEQ multiplex PCR, and TCRdb kept only the in-frame ones, dropping some. In the table there are around 170,000 clones, around 90% of which are singletons. The genes are TRBV9 and TRBJ1-6; possible D gene TRBD1, 5 bases. The specimen was blood. This TCR was recovered from a woman aged 30 to 39 in good health. The CDR3 coding sequence is TGTGCCAGCAGCGGCCCCAAGGGACGGGCCCATTCACCCCTCCACTTT. It specifies CASSGPKGRAHSPLHF.